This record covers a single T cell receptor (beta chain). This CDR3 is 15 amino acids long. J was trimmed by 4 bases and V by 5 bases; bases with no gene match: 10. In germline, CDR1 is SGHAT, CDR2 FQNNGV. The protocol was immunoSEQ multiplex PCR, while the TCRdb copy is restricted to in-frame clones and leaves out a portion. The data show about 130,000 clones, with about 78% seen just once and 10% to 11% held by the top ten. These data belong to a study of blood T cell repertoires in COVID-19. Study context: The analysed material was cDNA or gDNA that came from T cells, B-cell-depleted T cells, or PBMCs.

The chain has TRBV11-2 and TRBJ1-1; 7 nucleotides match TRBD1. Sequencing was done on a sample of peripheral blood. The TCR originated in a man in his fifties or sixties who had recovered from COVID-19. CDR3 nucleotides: TGTGCCAGCAGCCTCCCGACAGGGTCACGCACTGAAGCTTTCTTT. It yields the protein CASSLPTGSRTEAFF.